This T cell receptor beta chain emerged from a study of T cells after yellow fever vaccination. CDR1 is LNHNV, CDR2 YYDKDF, per germline (reference sequence). V shed 6 bases and J shed 2 bases, with 11 bases lying between them. The CDR3 covers 13 residues. TCRdb called the 5' RACE reads again in MiXCR, with one record for every CDR3 protein. Of about 260,000 distinct CDR3 sequences listed, 10% to 15% are singletons. This TCR derives from a man aged 30 to 39 who received the YFV17D yellow fever vaccine. Sequenced material: CD4+ T cells sorted from PBMCs, taken 45 days after the yellow fever booster vaccination. V is TRBV15 and J is TRBJ2-7, with a tentative D call TRBD2 (5 bases). The CDR3 nucleotides read TGTGCCACCAGACCCAGCGGCACCTACGAGCAGTACTTC. It specifies CATRPSGTYEQYF.